This paragraph reports one TCR beta chain. This sample was included in a study of blood T cell repertoires in COVID-19. Study overall: Acute-phase and convalescent COVID-19 samples originated in the United States, Italy and Spain.

As originally analysed: Estimation of nucleated cell counts relied on the amplification of reference gene primers. The protocol was immunoSEQ multiplex PCR, while the TCRdb copy is restricted to in-frame clones and leaves out a portion. V, J and clone size reflect that table, while D and trimming were determined from the DNA. Here the sample spans fewer than 350,000 clones, 87% being singletons. Germline loops: CDR1 DFQATT, CDR2 SNEGSKA (reference sequence). This CDR3 region has 13 residues. The V and J ends lost 3 bases and 6 bases, in that order; junction bases with no gene match: 7. This rearrangement joins TRBV20-1 to TRBJ2-7; 8 positions match TRBD2. This TCR derives from a woman aged 50 to 60 who had recovered from COVID-19. The material sequenced was peripheral blood. DNA for the CDR3: TGCAGTGCTAGTAGCGGGGCCCCGGGCGAGCAGTACTTC. It is translated as CSASSGAPGEQYF.